These 14 T cell receptor beta chains were sequenced from one sample in a study of early T cells in non-severe SARS-CoV-2 infection. MiXCR was run by TCRdb on the 5' RACE reads, yielding one entry per CDR3 protein. The table includes under 45,000 distinct CDR3 sequences, approximately 7.2% detected once. The material was whole blood, obtained at baseline. These receptors originate from an adult who was a healthcare worker with PCR-confirmed SARS-CoV-2 infection or an uninfected control (not recorded which).

The V gene is TRBV19, the J gene TRBJ2-7; 12 bases agree with TRBD2. Losses at the gene ends were 5 bases for V and 2 bases for J; bases not matched to a gene: 10. Germline V gene lookup returns CDR1 LNHDA and CDR2 SQIVND (reference sequence). The CDR3 contains 17 residues. CDR3 residues: CASSSASGGDSAYEQYF. Written as DNA, the CDR3 is TGTGCCAGTAGTTCGGCTAGCGGGGGGGATTCAGCCTACGAGCAGTACTTC.

This clonotype was observed a few times. The chain employs TRBV5-5 and TRBJ2-1, with 9 bases fitting TRBD1. Germline lookup yields CDR1 SGHKS and CDR2 YYEKEE (reference sequence). The CDR3 covers 16 residues. The V gene end was trimmed by 7 bases and the J gene end by 14 bases; junction bases not matched to a gene: 22. The DNA of the CDR3 is TGTGCCAGCGGGACCGCCGGGACAGGGCGTTTACCGGTGGAGTTCTTC. Protein sequence: CASGTAGTGRLPVEFF.

The chain uses TRBV20-1 and TRBJ1-6; TRBD1 agrees at 8 bases. V gave up 0 bases and J gave up 10 bases; unmatched junction bases: 8. Germline CDR1 DFQATT, CDR2 SNEGSKA (reference sequence). The length of the CDR3 is 15 residues. CDR3 sequence (DNA): TGCAGTGCTAGAGATCCCGGACAGGGCTGGTCACCCCTCCACTTT. This translates into CSARDPGQGWSPLHF.

The chain uses TRBV7-6 and TRBJ1-1, with 9 positions matching TRBD1. Germline V gene lookup returns CDR1 SGHVS and CDR2 FNYEAQ. The V and J ends lost 5 bases and 3 bases, in that order; junction bases with no gene match: 7. The CDR3 spans 15 residues. The CDR3 DNA follows: TGTGCCAGCAGCCCCCGGCGGACAGGGGACACTGAAGCTTTCTTT. Translated: CASSPRRTGDTEAFF.

The table lists this clonotype with many counts. The chain has TRBV11-3 and TRBJ2-1, with 7 positions matching TRBD1. Germline loops: CDR1 SGHNT, CDR2 YENEEA. V trimming: 5 bases; J trimming: 7 bases; junction bases outside the gene matches: 2. CDR3 size: 12 residues. CDR3 in amino acids: CASSKQGNEQFF. CDR3 nucleotides: TGTGCCAGCAGCAAACAGGGGAATGAGCAGTTCTTC.

There are many counts of this clonotype. This chain uses TRBV12-3 or TRBV12-4 with TRBJ2-1, with 8 bases identical to TRBD1. The V gene end was trimmed by 5 bases and the J gene end by 0 bases; junction bases not matched to a gene: 6. This CDR3 region has 16 residues. In DNA form, the CDR3 reads TGTGCCAGCAGTCGAGATACAGGGGGCTCCTACAATGAGCAGTTCTTC. This sequence encodes CASSRDTGGSYNEQFF.

In its sample, this clonotype was seen a few times. The chain links TRBV28 to TRBJ1-5; D is possibly TRBD1 (5 bases). V lost 4 bases and J lost 0, with 7 bases in between. The CDR3 sequence is 14 residues long. Germline CDR1 and CDR2: MDHEN and SYDVKM. CDR3 nucleotides: TGTGCCAGCAGTTCGGGGGGTAGCAATCAGCCCCAGCATTTT. Translating it yields CASSSGGSNQPQHF.

This clonotype was recorded many times. V gene TRBV10-3 combines with J gene TRBJ1-5; no firm D call. The germline CDR1 and CDR2 sequences are ENHRY and SYGVKD. CDR3 length: 14 amino acids. V lost 0 bases and J 6 bases, leaving 9 bases between the germline ends. In DNA, the CDR3 is TGTGCCATCAGTGAGTCTCAGGTGACTCAGCCCCAGCATTTT. This gives the protein CAISESQVTQPQHF.

Here the CDR3 DNA reads TGTGCCAGCAGTCACGGGGGACAGAAAAACAATGAGCAGTTCTTC. Translated, it gives CASSHGGQKNNEQFF. The chain uses TRBV6-4 and TRBJ2-1, with D possibly TRBD1 on 7 matching bases. The CDR3 spans 15 residues. With 5 bases removed from V and 5 bases from J, the gap between germline ends came to 16 bases. Per germline, CDR1 MRHNA and CDR2 SNTAGT.

In this sample, this clonotype turned up a few times. The gene calls are TRBV6-5 and TRBJ1-1, with 7 bases fitting TRBD1. The trim removed 5 bases at V and 2 bases at J, leaving 8 bases unmatched. This CDR3 region has 15 residues. Germline CDR1 and CDR2: MNHEY and SVGAGI. The CDR3 sequence is CASSPGGTANTEAFF. For the CDR3, the DNA is TGTGCCAGCAGTCCCGGAGGGACAGCTAACACTGAAGCTTTCTTT.

This clonotype occurred a few times. V is TRBV5-1 and J is TRBJ1-1, with 10 positions matching TRBD1. J lost 0 bases, V lost 4 bases, and 6 bases had no gene match. CDR1 and CDR2 (germline): SGHRS, YFSETQ. The CDR3 loop spans 16 amino acids. The CDR3 sequence: CASSLPTGGLNTEAFF. CDR3 coding DNA: TGCGCCAGCAGCCTACCGACAGGGGGCTTGAACACTGAAGCTTTCTTT.

There are many counts of this clonotype. The chain employs TRBV20-1 and TRBJ2-3; D remains unclear. CDR3 size: 16 residues. Germline CDR1 is DFQATT and CDR2 is SNEGSKA (reference sequence). V lost 3 bases, J lost 0 bases, and 16 bases lay in between. The CDR3 DNA reads as TGCAGTGCTAGGAAAGATACAGCCTCTAGCACAGATACGCAGTATTTT. Amino acids: CSARKDTASSTDTQYF.

Sample share makes this clonotype medium-sized. The chain joins TRBV9 to TRBJ1-1; TRBD1 matches at 8 bases. The CDR3 is 17 residues long. CDR1 and CDR2 (germline): SGDLS, YYNGEE. V was clipped by 3 bases and J by 6 bases; unmatched bases: 16. Written as DNA, the CDR3 is TGTGCCAGCAGCGCCAGCGGCCAGGGGGCGCGGGTGTCTGAAGCTTTCTTT. Translating gives CASSASGQGARVSEAFF.

J is TRBJ2-5 and V is TRBV30; 7 positions match TRBD1. Germline lookup yields CDR1 GTSNPN and CDR2 SVGIG (reference sequence). CDR3 length equals 12 residues. V shed 3 bases and J 4 bases; nucleotides not matched to a gene: 2. In DNA, the CDR3 is TGTGCCTGGAGGACAGGGAGAGAGACCCAGTACTTC. It translates to CAWRTGRETQYF.